Listed here is a single T cell receptor beta chain. The antigen is not known. TCRdb recomputed calls from the reads with MiXCR, one row per CDR3 protein. The data show approximately 200,000 distinct CDR3 sequences, 28% seen once. This entry belongs to a study of T cell repertoires in cytomegalovirus infection. Study-level background: In public TCR beta signatures, there were indications of both CMV infection and matching HLA type. Study-wide results and limits: People with CMV and the relevant HLA were identified by cumulative public TCR beta family frequency.

The germline V and J ends were trimmed by 0 bases and 6 bases, with 4 bases remaining between them. The CDR3 is made up of 12 amino acids. Germline-derived CDR1 and CDR2 are MNHNY and SVGAGI (reference sequence). The chain employs TRBV6-6 and TRBJ2-3; D gene ambiguous. Sequencing was carried out using PBMCs. The TCR comes from a human donor in good health (CMV status not recorded). Some clones in this sample may be carry-over from other donors' samples. CDR3 loop: CASSYSWDTQYF. Written as DNA, the CDR3 is TGTGCCAGCAGTTACTCATGGGATACGCAGTATTTT.